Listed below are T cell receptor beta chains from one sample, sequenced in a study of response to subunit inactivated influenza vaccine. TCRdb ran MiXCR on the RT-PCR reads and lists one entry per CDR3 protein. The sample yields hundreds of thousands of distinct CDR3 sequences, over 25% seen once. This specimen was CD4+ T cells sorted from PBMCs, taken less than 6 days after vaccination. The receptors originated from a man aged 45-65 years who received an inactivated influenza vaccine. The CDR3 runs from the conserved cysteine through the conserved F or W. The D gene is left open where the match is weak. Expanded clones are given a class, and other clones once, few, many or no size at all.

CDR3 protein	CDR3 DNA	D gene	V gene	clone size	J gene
CASRRVANEKLFF	TGCGCCAGCCGGAGGGTGGCTAATGAAAAACTGTTTTTT	NA	TRBV5-1	NA	TRBJ1-4
CASSQVPTSGSFETQYF	TGTGCCAGCAGCCAAGTTCCGACTAGCGGGAGTTTCGAGACCCAGTACTTC	TRBD2	TRBV4-2	few	TRBJ2-5
CSVRTGLDTQYF	TGCAGCGTCAGGACGGGGCTAGATACGCAGTATTTT	NA	TRBV29-1	few	TRBJ2-3
CAISDQSSEQFF	TGTGCCATCAGTGATCAGTCAAGTGAGCAGTTCTTC	NA	TRBV10-3	few	TRBJ2-1
CASSNGQNNSPLHF	TGTGCCAGCTCAAACGGACAGAATAATTCACCCCTCCACTTT	NA	TRBV18	NA	TRBJ1-6
CSASRADTGELFF	TGCAGTGCTAGTCGGGCCGACACCGGGGAGCTGTTTTTT	NA	TRBV20-1	few	TRBJ2-2
CASSKGLGEGYEQYF	TGTGCCAGCAGTAAAGGACTAGGTGAAGGCTACGAGCAGTACTTC	TRBD2	TRBV27	NA	TRBJ2-7
CASSLRQGTIQETQYF	TGTGCCAGCAGCTTAAGACAGGGGACCATCCAAGAGACCCAGTACTTC	TRBD1	TRBV7-2	NA	TRBJ2-5
CASSKGTGVYGYTF	TGTGCCAGCAGCAAAGGGACAGGGGTCTATGGCTACACCTTC	TRBD1	TRBV7-9	few	TRBJ1-2
CATSDFSTSQYF	TGTGCCACCAGTGATTTTTCAACTTCGCAGTATTTT	NA	TRBV24-1	NA	TRBJ2-3
CSASGSRQETQYF	TGCAGTGCTAGTGGTAGCCGACAAGAGACCCAGTACTTC	NA	TRBV20-1	NA	TRBJ2-5
CASTPRDHTDTQYF	TGTGCCAGCACCCCAAGGGACCACACAGATACGCAGTATTTT	NA	TRBV3-1	NA	TRBJ2-3
CASRPTLTGADTQYF	TGTGCCAGCAGACCGACCTTAACAGGGGCAGATACGCAGTATTTT	TRBD1	TRBV12-3/TRBV12-4	NA	TRBJ2-3
CAISESFGREFKRWETQYF	TGTGCCATCAGTGAGTCCTTCGGCAGGGAATTTAAACGGTGGGAGACCCAGTACTTC	NA	TRBV10-3	NA	TRBJ2-5
CASSEGGINYGYTF	TGTGCCAGCAGTGAAGGCGGAATAAACTATGGCTACACCTTC	NA	TRBV2	NA	TRBJ1-2
CASIQGLQETQYF	TGTGCCAGCATTCAGGGACTACAAGAGACCCAGTACTTC	TRBD2	TRBV2	NA	TRBJ2-5
CSVGQGDAEAFF	TGCAGCGTCGGACAGGGGGACGCTGAAGCTTTCTTT	TRBD1	TRBV29-1	few	TRBJ1-1
CASSRDSGGYNEQFF	TGCGCCAGCAGCCGCGATTCGGGGGGGTACAATGAGCAGTTCTTC	TRBD2	TRBV5-1	NA	TRBJ2-1
CASSPGQLQETQYF	TGCGCCAGCAGCCCGGGACAGCTCCAAGAGACCCAGTACTTC	TRBD1	TRBV5-1	many	TRBJ2-5
CASSGGFYEQYF	TGTGCCAGCAGTGGGGGATTCTACGAGCAGTACTTC	NA	TRBV25-1	NA	TRBJ2-7